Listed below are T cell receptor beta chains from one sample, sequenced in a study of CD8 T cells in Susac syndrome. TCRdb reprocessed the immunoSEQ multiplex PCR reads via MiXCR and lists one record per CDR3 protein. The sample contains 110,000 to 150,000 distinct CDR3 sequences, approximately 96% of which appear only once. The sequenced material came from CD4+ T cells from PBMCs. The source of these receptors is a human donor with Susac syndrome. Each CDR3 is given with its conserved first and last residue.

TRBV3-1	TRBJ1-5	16	CASSQGTAYSNQPQHF
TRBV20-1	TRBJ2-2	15	CSALSVTGGTGELFF
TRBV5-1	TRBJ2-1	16	CASSLGLASSVNEQFF
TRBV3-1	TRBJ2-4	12	CASSQRENIQYF
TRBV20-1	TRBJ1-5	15	CSAILGTASNQPQHF
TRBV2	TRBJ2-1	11	CAAGGGGEQFF
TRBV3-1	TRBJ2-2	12	CASSQGVGELFF
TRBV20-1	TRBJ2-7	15	CSARDVGSSPYEQYF
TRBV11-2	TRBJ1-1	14	CASSDRRQGSGAFF
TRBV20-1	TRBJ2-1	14	CSSISGLTVNEQFF
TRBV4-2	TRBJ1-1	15	CASSQEWRRGSEAFF
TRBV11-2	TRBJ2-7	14	CASSFDRLLVEQYF
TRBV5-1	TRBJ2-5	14	CASSYEPRGETQYF
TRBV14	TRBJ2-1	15	CASSLSTGRFGEQFF
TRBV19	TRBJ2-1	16	CASRKPGLAGYNEQFF
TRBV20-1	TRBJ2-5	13	CSARPPPAETQYF